These T cell receptor beta chains were read from a single sample in a study of control samples from healthy donors and cancer patients. Libraries were prepared by immunoSEQ multiplex PCR; TCRdb keeps only in-frame clonotypes and omits some of them. The data show more than 150,000 clones, approximately 92% seen once. The specimen was blood. The receptors originated from a young man in good health. The CDR3 runs from the conserved cysteine through the conserved F or W. The D gene is left open where the match is weak. The size entry is marked missing in some rows and otherwise reads once, few, many or a size class.

v_gene: TRBV3-1/TRBV3-2
d_gene: -
j_gene: TRBJ1-2
abundance: few
CDR3aa: CASSQPGDGGAAF
CDR3nt: TGTGCCAGCAGCCAACCCGGAGACGGCGGAGCTGCCTTC

v_gene: TRBV2
d_gene: -
j_gene: TRBJ2-1
abundance: -
CDR3aa: CASSADGNNEQFF
CDR3nt: TGTGCCAGCAGTGCAGACGGGAACAATGAGCAGTTCTTC

v_gene: TRBV7-8
d_gene: TRBD1
j_gene: TRBJ1-6
abundance: -
CDR3aa: CASSSDRGPSPLHF
CDR3nt: TGTGCCAGCAGCTCTGACAGGGGTCCTTCACCCCTCCACTTT

v_gene: TRBV28
d_gene: TRBD2
j_gene: TRBJ2-1
abundance: -
CDR3aa: CASSLGGGDYNEQFF
CDR3nt: TGTGCCAGCAGCCTGGGCGGGGGGGACTACAATGAGCAGTTCTTC

v_gene: TRBV7-9
d_gene: -
j_gene: TRBJ1-1
abundance: -
CDR3aa: CASSWEGLTEAFF
CDR3nt: TGTGCCAGCAGCTGGGAGGGCCTGACTGAAGCTTTCTTT

v_gene: TRBV6-5
d_gene: -
j_gene: TRBJ1-4
abundance: -
CDR3aa: CASSASGLIPSKLFF
CDR3nt: TGTGCCAGCAGCGCCTCAGGGTTGATCCCGAGCAAACTGTTTTTT

v_gene: TRBV21-1
d_gene: -
j_gene: TRBJ1-4
abundance: -
CDR3aa: CASSNPGAATNEKLFF
CDR3nt: TGTGCCAGCAGCAACCCTGGCGCTGCAACTAATGAAAAACTGTTTTTT

v_gene: TRBV2
d_gene: -
j_gene: TRBJ1-4
abundance: -
CDR3aa: CASSPTGGNYEKLFF
CDR3nt: TGTGCCAGCAGTCCGACGGGGGGGAATTACGAAAAACTGTTTTTT

v_gene: TRBV10-3
d_gene: TRBD1
j_gene: TRBJ2-2
abundance: few
CDR3aa: CAIQGAGTGELFF
CDR3nt: TGTGCCATACAGGGGGCGGGCACCGGGGAGCTGTTTTTT

v_gene: TRBV7-2
d_gene: -
j_gene: TRBJ1-2
abundance: -
CDR3aa: CASSLGGGPYGYTF
CDR3nt: TGTGCCAGCAGCTTAGGGGGGGGGCCCTATGGCTACACCTTC

v_gene: TRBV28
d_gene: TRBD2
j_gene: TRBJ2-2
abundance: -
CDR3aa: CASSNLPGEAGGETGELFF
CDR3nt: TGTGCCAGCAGTAACCTACCCGGGGAGGCGGGGGGCGAGACCGGGGAGCTGTTTTTT

v_gene: TRBV19
d_gene: TRBD1
j_gene: TRBJ1-2
abundance: -
CDR3aa: CASRRDRIDGYTF
CDR3nt: TGTGCCAGTAGAAGGGACAGGATCGACGGCTACACCTTC

v_gene: TRBV6-5
d_gene: -
j_gene: TRBJ2-1
abundance: -
CDR3aa: CASSRRTAYNEQFF
CDR3nt: TGTGCCAGCAGTCGACGGACCGCCTACAATGAGCAGTTCTTC

v_gene: TRBV6-5
d_gene: TRBD2
j_gene: TRBJ2-3
abundance: -
CDR3aa: CASTLGLASTDTQYF
CDR3nt: TGTGCCAGCACCCTAGGACTAGCTAGCACAGATACGCAGTATTTT

v_gene: TRBV29-1
d_gene: -
j_gene: TRBJ2-5
abundance: -
CDR3aa: CSVERGGQETQYF
CDR3nt: TGCAGCGTTGAAAGGGGGGGCCAAGAGACCCAGTACTTC

v_gene: TRBV24-1
d_gene: -
j_gene: TRBJ2-7
abundance: -
CDR3aa: CATSDPSYEQYF
CDR3nt: TGTGCCACCAGTGACCCCTCCTACGAGCAGTACTTC

v_gene: TRBV19
d_gene: -
j_gene: TRBJ2-2
abundance: -
CDR3aa: CASSIGRNTGELFF
CDR3nt: TGTGCCAGTAGTATTGGCAGGAACACCGGGGAGCTGTTTTTT

v_gene: TRBV3-1/TRBV3-2
d_gene: -
j_gene: TRBJ2-1
abundance: -
CDR3aa: CASSRGPYSYNEQFF
CDR3nt: TGTGCCAGCAGCCGGGGCCCTTACTCCTACAATGAGCAGTTCTTC

v_gene: TRBV11-1
d_gene: -
j_gene: TRBJ1-1
abundance: -
CDR3aa: CASRKGGGTEAFF
CDR3nt: TGTGCCAGCAGGAAAGGGGGAGGCACTGAAGCTTTCTTT

v_gene: TRBV7-3
d_gene: -
j_gene: TRBJ1-2
abundance: once
CDR3aa: CASSLDGGYGYTF
CDR3nt: TGTGCCAGCAGCTTGGACGGGGGCTATGGCTACACCTTC

v_gene: TRBV27
d_gene: TRBD1
j_gene: TRBJ1-3
abundance: -
CDR3aa: CASSWDRGPLFVRNTIYF
CDR3nt: TGTGCCAGCAGTTGGGACAGGGGGCCACTCTTTGTCCGAAACACCATATATTTT

v_gene: TRBV11-2
d_gene: TRBD1
j_gene: TRBJ2-3
abundance: once
CDR3aa: CASSLDPPQGAFLADTQYF
CDR3nt: TGTGCCAGCAGCTTAGACCCCCCCCAGGGGGCATTTCTGGCAGATACGCAGTATTTT

v_gene: TRBV5-1
d_gene: TRBD2
j_gene: TRBJ2-7
abundance: -
CDR3aa: CASSLSGAGTEQYF
CDR3nt: TGCGCCAGCAGCTTAAGCGGGGCGGGGACCGAGCAGTACTTC

v_gene: TRBV4-1
d_gene: -
j_gene: TRBJ1-5
abundance: -
CDR3aa: CASSQNKDQPQHF
CDR3nt: TGCGCCAGCAGCCAGAATAAAGATCAGCCCCAGCATTTT

v_gene: TRBV3-1/TRBV3-2
d_gene: -
j_gene: TRBJ1-6
abundance: -
CDR3aa: CASSLANDNSPLHF
CDR3nt: TGTGCCAGCAGTCTGGCGAATGATAATTCACCCCTCCACTTT

v_gene: TRBV2
d_gene: -
j_gene: TRBJ1-6
abundance: -
CDR3aa: CASSEKASPYNSPLHF
CDR3nt: TGTGCCAGCAGTGAAAAGGCGTCCCCCTATAATTCACCCCTCCACTTT

v_gene: TRBV27
d_gene: TRBD2
j_gene: TRBJ2-1
abundance: -
CDR3aa: CASSSWTSGGASYNEQFF
CDR3nt: TGTGCCAGCAGTTCGTGGACTAGCGGGGGAGCTTCTTACAATGAGCAGTTCTTC

v_gene: TRBV4-2
d_gene: TRBD1
j_gene: TRBJ1-2
abundance: -
CDR3aa: CASSQETGVGGYTF
CDR3nt: TGTGCCAGCAGCCAGGAGACAGGGGTCGGCGGCTACACCTTC

v_gene: TRBV12-5
d_gene: TRBD1
j_gene: TRBJ2-1
abundance: -
CDR3aa: CASGRTGDYNEQFF
CDR3nt: TGTGCTAGTGGGCGGACAGGGGATTACAATGAGCAGTTCTTC

v_gene: TRBV10-1
d_gene: TRBD2
j_gene: TRBJ2-3
abundance: -
CDR3aa: CASTQTGGDTQYF
CDR3nt: TGCGCCAGCACCCAAACGGGGGGGGATACGCAGTATTTT

v_gene: TRBV5-4
d_gene: -
j_gene: TRBJ1-2
abundance: -
CDR3aa: CASSLGRTSSNYGYTF
CDR3nt: TGTGCCAGCAGCTTGGGACGGACGAGTTCTAACTATGGCTACACCTTC

v_gene: TRBV7-2
d_gene: -
j_gene: TRBJ2-4
abundance: -
CDR3aa: CASSLYGTAKNIQYF
CDR3nt: TGTGCCAGCAGCTTATACGGAACAGCCAAAAACATTCAGTACTTC

v_gene: TRBV5-1
d_gene: TRBD1
j_gene: TRBJ1-2
abundance: -
CDR3aa: CASSLQGARGYGYTF
CDR3nt: TGCGCCAGCAGCTTACAGGGGGCGCGGGGCTATGGCTACACCTTC

v_gene: TRBV28
d_gene: TRBD1
j_gene: TRBJ1-2
abundance: -
CDR3aa: CASSFLLQGAASGYTF
CDR3nt: TGTGCCAGCAGTTTTCTCTTACAGGGGGCGGCTAGTGGCTACACCTTC

v_gene: TRBV2
d_gene: -
j_gene: TRBJ1-5
abundance: -
CDR3aa: CASSEDGGSNQPQHF
CDR3nt: TGTGCCAGCAGTGAAGATGGCGGCTCCAATCAGCCCCAGCATTTT